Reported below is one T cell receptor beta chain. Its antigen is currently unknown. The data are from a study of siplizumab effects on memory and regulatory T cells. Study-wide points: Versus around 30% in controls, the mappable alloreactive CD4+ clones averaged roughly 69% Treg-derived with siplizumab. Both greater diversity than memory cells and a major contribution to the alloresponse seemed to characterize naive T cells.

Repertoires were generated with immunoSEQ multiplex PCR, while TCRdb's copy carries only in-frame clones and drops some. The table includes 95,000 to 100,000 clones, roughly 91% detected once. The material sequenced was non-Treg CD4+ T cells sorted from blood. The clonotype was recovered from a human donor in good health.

The CDR3 reads CASSLSTGELFF. CDR3 nucleotide sequence: TGTGCCAGCAGCCTCAGCACCGGGGAGCTGTTTTTT. The genes are TRBV14 and TRBJ2-2; D not certain. V was pared by 4 bases and J by 4 bases, with 4 bases between. The CDR3 covers 12 residues. The germline V gene encodes CDR1 SGHDN and CDR2 FVKESK.